This section outlines one T cell receptor beta chain sequence together with its context. The sample comes from a study of long-term antiretroviral therapy in people with HIV. PBMC samples from each donor numbered at least one pre-ART and at least two post-ART. Ahead of DNA extraction, samples held roughly 0.85-11 million cryopreserved PBMC each. Version v3.0 of the immunoSEQ assay ran at survey level. Data came from immunoSEQ multiplex PCR; TCRdb stores just in-frame clones and leaves some out. The top ten clones hold 5.5% to 6.5% of a sample with tens of thousands of clones, around 83% of them seen once. This TCR was sampled from a man aged 18-30 years with HIV. Sequencing used unsorted PBMCs, obtained 1 year after starting antiretroviral therapy.

CDR3 coding DNA: TGTGCCACCAAAAACGAGGGGTTCTACTACGAGCAGTACTTC. This encodes CATKNEGFYYEQYF. The chain uses TRBV15 and TRBJ2-7; D may be TRBD1 or TRBD2 (5 bases each). The germline V gene encodes CDR1 LNHNV and CDR2 YYDKDF (reference sequence). CDR3 length equals 14 residues. V was clipped by 7 bases and J by 3 bases, with 16 bases between them.